This T cell receptor (beta chain) was recorded in a study of radiation and T cells in renal cell carcinoma. Time point of the sample: blood 4 weeks post-SBRT, at nephrectomy. Treatment specified: 15 Gy SBRT to primary tumor, nephrectomy 4 weeks later. Nephrectomy followed 15 Gy stereotactic body radiation by 4 weeks. After SBRT, blood was collected at 2 and 4 weeks, plus baseline. TCRdb's table, derived via immunoSEQ multiplex PCR, lists solely in-frame clones and lacks some. The sample shows just under 150,000 clones, about 86% of them seen only once. The V gene's germline CDR1 is KGHSH and CDR2 LQKENI. This CDR3 is 14 amino acids long. Trimming at V came to 2 bases and at J to 6 bases, leaving 4 bases not matched to a gene.

The source of this sequence is a woman aged 50 to 60 with renal cell carcinoma. Sequenced here: blood, sampled from a patient whose treatment included radiotherapy and nephrectomy. V and J are TRBV18 and TRBJ2-7; 10 bases map to TRBD1. The CDR3 sequence: CASSPRTGGGEQYF. CDR3 DNA: TGTGCCAGCTCACCAAGGACAGGGGGGGGCGAGCAGTACTTC.